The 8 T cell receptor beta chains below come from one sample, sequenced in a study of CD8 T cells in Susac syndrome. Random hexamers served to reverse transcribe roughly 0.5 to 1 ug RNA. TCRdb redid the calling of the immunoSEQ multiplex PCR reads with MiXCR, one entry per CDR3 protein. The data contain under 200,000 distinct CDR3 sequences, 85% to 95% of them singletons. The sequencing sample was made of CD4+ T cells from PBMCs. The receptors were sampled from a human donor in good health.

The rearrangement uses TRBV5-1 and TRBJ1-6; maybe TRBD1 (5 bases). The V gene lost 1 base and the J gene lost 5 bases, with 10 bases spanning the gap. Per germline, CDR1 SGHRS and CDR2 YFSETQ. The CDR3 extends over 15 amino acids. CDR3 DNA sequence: TGCGCCAGCAGCTTGCAAGGGGAGAATAATTCACCCCTCCACTTT. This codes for CASSLQGENNSPLHF. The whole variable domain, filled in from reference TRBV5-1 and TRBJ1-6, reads KAGVTQTPRYLIKTRGQQVTLSCSPISGHRSVSWYQQTPGQGLQFLFEYFSETQRNKGNFPGRFSGRQFSNSRSEMNVSTLELGDSALYLCASSLQGENNSPLHFGNGTRLTVT.

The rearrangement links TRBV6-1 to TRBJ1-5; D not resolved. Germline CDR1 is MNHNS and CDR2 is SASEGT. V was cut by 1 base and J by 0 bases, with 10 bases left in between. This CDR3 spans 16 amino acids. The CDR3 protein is CASSEVLTGSNQPQHF. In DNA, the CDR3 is TGTGCCAGCAGTGAAGTTTTGACGGGTAGCAATCAGCCCCAGCATTTT.

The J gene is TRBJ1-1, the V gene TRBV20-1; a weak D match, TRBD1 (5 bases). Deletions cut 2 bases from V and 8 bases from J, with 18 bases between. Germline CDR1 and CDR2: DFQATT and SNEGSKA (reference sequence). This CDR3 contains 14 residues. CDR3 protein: CSARPPGRDQEAFF. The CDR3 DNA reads TGCAGTGCTAGACCCCCCGGCCGGGACCAAGAAGCTTTCTTT.

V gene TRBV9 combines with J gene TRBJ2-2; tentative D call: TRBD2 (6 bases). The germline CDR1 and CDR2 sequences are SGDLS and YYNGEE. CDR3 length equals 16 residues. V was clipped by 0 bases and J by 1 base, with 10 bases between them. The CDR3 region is CASSVGVSGNTGELFF. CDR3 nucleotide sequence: TGTGCCAGCAGCGTAGGGGTTAGCGGGAACACCGGGGAGCTGTTTTTT.

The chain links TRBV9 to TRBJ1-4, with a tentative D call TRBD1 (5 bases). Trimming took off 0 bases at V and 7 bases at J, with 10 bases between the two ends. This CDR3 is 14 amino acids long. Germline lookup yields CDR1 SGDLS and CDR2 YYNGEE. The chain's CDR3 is CASSVAPDSEKLFF. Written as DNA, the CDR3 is TGTGCCAGCAGCGTAGCCCCTGACAGTGAAAAACTGTTTTTT.

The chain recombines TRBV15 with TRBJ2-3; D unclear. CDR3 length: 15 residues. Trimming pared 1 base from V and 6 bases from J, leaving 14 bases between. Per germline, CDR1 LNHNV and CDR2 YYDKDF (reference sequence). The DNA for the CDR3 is TGTGCCACCAGCAGAGTTAGAGAGTTCCGCGATACGCAGTATTTT. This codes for CATSRVREFRDTQYF.

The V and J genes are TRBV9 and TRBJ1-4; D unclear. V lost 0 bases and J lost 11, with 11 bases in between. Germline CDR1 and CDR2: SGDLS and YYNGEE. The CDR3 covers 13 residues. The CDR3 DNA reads TGTGCCAGCAGCGTAGGGCAAGAAGAGAAACTGTTTTTT. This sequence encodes CASSVGQEEKLFF.

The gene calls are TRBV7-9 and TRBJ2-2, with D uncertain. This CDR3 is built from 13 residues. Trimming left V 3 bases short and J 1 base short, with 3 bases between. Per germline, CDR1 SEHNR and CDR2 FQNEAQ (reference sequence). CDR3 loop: CASSFRNTGELFF. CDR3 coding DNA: TGTGCCAGCAGCTTTCGGAACACCGGGGAGCTGTTTTTT.